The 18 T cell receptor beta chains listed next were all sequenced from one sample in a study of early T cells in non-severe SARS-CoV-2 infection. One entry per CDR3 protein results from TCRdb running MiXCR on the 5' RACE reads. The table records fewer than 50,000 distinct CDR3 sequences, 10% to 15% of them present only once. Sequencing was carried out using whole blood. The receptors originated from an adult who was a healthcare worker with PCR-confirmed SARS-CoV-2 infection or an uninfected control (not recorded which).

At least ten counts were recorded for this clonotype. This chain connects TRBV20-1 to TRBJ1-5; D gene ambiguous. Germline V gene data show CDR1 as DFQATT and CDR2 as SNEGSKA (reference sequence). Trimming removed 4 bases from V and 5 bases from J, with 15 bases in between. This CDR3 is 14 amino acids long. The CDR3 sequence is CSANLHGHHQPQHF. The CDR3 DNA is TGCAGTGCTAATCTCCACGGTCATCATCAGCCCCAGCATTTT.

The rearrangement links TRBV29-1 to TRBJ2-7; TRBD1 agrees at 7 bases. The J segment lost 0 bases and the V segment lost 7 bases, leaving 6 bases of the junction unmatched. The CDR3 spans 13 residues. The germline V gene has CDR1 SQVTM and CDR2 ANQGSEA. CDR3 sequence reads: CSATGQPSYEQYF. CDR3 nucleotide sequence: TGCAGCGCTACGGGACAGCCCTCCTACGAGCAGTACTTC.

In nucleotides, the CDR3 is TGTGCCAGCAGGCAGGGAGATACGCAGTATTTT. As protein: CASRQGDTQYF. The V call is TRBV9, the J call TRBJ2-3; possible D gene TRBD1, 5 bases. In germline, CDR1 is SGDLS, CDR2 YYNGEE. V lost 5 bases and J 5 bases, leaving 6 bases between the germline ends. The CDR3 runs to 11 residues. The full variable domain, in which reference TRBV9 and TRBJ2-3 provide the parts outside the CDR3, is DSGVTQTPKHLITATGQRVTLRCSPRSGDLSVYWYQQSLDQGLQFLIQYYNGEERAKGNILERFSAQQFPDLHSELNLSSLELGDSALYFCASRQGDTQYFGPGTRLTVL.

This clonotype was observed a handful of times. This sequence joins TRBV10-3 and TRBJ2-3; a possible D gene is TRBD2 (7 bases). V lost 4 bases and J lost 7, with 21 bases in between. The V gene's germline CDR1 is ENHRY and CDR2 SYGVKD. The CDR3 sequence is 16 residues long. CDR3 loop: CAISGSAGEGTNTQYF. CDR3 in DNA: TGTGCCATCAGTGGCTCCGCGGGGGAAGGGACAAATACGCAGTATTTT.

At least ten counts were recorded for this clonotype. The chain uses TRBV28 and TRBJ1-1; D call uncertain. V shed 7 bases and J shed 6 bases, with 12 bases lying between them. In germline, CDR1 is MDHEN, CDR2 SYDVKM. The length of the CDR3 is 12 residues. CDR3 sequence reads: CASMTGRAEAFF. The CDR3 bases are TGTGCCAGCATGACTGGACGGGCTGAAGCTTTCTTT.

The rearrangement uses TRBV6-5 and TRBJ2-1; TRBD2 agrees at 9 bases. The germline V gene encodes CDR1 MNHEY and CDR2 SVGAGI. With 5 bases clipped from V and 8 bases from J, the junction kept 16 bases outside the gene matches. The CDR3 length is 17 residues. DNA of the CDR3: TGTGCCAGCAGTCCGAACCGAGGGTTAGCGGGGGTGGATGAGCAGTTCTTC. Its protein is CASSPNRGLAGVDEQFF.

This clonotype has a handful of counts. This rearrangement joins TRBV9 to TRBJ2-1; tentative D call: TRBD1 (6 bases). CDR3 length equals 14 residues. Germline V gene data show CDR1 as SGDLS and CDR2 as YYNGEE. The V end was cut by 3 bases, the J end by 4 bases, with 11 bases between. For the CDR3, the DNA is TGTGCCAGCAGCGGCGGACAGTCATACAATGAGCAGTTCTTC. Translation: CASSGGQSYNEQFF.

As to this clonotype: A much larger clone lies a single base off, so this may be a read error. CDR3 region: CSVVGQLTGEHYF. The CDR3, as DNA: TGCAGCGTTGTGGGACAACTGACGGGGGAGCATTACTTC. The chain combines TRBV29-1 with TRBJ2-7; either TRBD1 or TRBD2 may supply D (6 bases each). This CDR3 region has 13 residues. Germline V gene lookup returns CDR1 SQVTM and CDR2 ANQGSEA.

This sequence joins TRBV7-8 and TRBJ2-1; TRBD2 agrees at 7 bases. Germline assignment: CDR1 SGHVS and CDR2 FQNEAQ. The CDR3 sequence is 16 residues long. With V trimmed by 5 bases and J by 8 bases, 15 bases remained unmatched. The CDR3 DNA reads TGTGCCAGCAGCCCCCAGGAGGGGAGGGCCTGGGATGAGCAGTTCTTC. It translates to CASSPQEGRAWDEQFF.

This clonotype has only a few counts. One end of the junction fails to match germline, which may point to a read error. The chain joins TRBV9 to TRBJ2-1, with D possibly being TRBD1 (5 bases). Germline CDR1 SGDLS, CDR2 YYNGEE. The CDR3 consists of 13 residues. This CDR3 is CASSVGLTDEQFF. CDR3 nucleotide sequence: TGTGCCAGCAGTGTAGGTCTGACAGATGAGCAGTTCTTC.

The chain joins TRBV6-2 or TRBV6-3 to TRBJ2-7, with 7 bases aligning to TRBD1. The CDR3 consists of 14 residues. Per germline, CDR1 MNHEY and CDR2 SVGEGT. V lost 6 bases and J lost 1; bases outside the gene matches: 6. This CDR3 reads CASSRQGSSYEQYF. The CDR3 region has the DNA TGTGCCAGCAGCAGACAGGGCTCATCCTACGAGCAGTACTTC.

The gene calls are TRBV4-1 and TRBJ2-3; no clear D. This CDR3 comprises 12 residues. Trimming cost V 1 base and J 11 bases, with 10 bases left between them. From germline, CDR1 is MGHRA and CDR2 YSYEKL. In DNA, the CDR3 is TGCGCCAGCAGCCAAGTCCCGGAAGGGCAGTATTTT. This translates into CASSQVPEGQYF.

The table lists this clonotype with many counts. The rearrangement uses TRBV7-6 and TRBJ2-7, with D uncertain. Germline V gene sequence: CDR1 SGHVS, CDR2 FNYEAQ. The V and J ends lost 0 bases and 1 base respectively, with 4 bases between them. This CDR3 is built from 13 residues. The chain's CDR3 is CASSLAESYEQYF. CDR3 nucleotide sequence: TGTGCCAGCAGCTTAGCAGAATCCTACGAGCAGTACTTC.

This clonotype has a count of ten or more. In DNA form, the CDR3 reads TGTGCCAGCAGCTTATCGGCTAGCGGGGGTATAAACAATGAGCAGTTCTTC. Translated, it gives CASSLSASGGINNEQFF. The chain combines TRBV7-6 with TRBJ2-1; 10 bases are a match to TRBD2. The ends lost 2 bases at V and 5 bases at J; junction bases unmatched: 9. CDR3 length: 17 residues. Germline V CDR1 and CDR2: SGHVS, FNYEAQ. Full variable domain (remainder filled in from reference TRBV7-6 and TRBJ2-1): GAGVSQSPRYKVTKRGQDVALRCDPISGHVSLYWYRQALGQGPEFLTYFNYEAQQDKSGLPNDRFSAERPEGSISTLTIQRTEQRDSAMYRCASSLSASGGINNEQFFGPGTRLTVL.

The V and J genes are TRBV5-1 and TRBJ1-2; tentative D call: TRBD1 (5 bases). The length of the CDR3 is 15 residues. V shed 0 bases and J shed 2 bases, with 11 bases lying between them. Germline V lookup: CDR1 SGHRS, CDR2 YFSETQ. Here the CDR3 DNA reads TGCGCCAGCAGCTTGGGGGGCTCGGAGAACTATGGCTACACCTTC. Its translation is CASSLGGSENYGYTF.

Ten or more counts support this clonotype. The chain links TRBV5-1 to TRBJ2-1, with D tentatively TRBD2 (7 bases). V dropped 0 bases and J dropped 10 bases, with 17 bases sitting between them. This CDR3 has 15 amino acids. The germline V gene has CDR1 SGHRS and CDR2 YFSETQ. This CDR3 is CASSLGAGAGREQFF. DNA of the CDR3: TGCGCCAGCAGCTTGGGTGCGGGGGCCGGAAGGGAGCAGTTCTTC.

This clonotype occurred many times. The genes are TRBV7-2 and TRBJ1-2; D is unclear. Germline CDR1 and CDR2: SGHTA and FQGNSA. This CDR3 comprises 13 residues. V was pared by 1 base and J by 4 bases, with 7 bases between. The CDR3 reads CASSLVVGYGYTF. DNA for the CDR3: TGTGCCAGCAGCTTAGTAGTGGGCTATGGCTACACCTTC.

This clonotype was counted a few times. DNA for the CDR3: TGTGCCAGCAGCTTGGTGGACAGGGGGGTGCGTGGCTACACCTTC. Translated: CASSLVDRGVRGYTF. The chain joins TRBV5-4 to TRBJ1-2; 10 nucleotides agree with TRBD1. V shed 0 bases and J 7 bases; nucleotides not matched to a gene: 6. The CDR3 spans 15 residues. Germline CDR1 is SGHNT and CDR2 is YYREEE (reference sequence).